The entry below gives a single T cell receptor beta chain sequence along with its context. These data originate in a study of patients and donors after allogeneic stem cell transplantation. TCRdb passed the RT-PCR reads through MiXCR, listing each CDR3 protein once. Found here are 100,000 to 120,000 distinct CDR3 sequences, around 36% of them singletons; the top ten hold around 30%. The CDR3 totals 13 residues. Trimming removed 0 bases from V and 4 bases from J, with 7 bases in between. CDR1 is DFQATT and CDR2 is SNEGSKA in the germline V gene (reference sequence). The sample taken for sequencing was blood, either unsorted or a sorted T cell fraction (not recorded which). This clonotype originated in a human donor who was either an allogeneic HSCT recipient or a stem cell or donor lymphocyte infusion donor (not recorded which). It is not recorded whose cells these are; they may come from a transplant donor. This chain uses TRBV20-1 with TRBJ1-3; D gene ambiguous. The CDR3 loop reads CSARDHGGNTIYF. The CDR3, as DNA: TGCAGTGCTAGAGATCATGGGGGAAACACCATATATTTT.